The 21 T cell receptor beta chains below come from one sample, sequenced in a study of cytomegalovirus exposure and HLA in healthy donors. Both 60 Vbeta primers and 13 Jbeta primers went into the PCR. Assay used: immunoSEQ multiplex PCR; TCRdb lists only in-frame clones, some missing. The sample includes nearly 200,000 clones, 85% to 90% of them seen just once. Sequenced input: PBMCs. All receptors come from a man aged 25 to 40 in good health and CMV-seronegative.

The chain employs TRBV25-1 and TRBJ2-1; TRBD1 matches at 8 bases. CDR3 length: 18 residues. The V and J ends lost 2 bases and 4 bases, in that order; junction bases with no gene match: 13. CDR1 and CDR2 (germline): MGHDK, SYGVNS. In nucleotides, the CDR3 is TGTGCCAGCAGTGAACTCCCTTACCGGGACAGGCCGTACAATGAGCAGTTCTTC. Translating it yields CASSELPYRDRPYNEQFF.

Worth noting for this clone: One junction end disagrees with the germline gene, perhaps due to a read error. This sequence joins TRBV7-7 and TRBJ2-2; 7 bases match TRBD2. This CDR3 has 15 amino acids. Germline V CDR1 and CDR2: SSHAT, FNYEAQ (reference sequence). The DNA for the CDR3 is TGTGCTAGCAGCTTAGGAGCTCGGGGGGCCGGGGAGCTGTTTTTT. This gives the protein CASSLGARGAGELFF.

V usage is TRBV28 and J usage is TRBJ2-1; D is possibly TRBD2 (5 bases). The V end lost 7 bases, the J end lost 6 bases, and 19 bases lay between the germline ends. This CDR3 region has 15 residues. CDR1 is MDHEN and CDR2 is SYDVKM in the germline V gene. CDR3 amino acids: CASTLSGIGINEQFF. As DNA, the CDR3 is TGTGCCAGCACCTTGTCCGGGATCGGTATCAATGAGCAGTTCTTC.

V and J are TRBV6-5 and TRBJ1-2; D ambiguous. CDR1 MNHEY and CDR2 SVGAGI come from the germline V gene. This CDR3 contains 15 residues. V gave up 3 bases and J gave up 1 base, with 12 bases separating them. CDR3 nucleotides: TGTGCCAGCAGTTATGGTGAGAACCTTAACTATGGCTACACCTTC. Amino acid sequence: CASSYGENLNYGYTF.

Here the CDR3 reads CASSVGPRGETQYF. CDR3 DNA sequence: TGTGCCAGCAGCGTAGGGCCCCGGGGGGAGACCCAGTACTTC. V and J are TRBV9 and TRBJ2-5, with a weak D call TRBD2 (6 bases). The CDR3 runs 14 residues. V dropped 0 bases and J dropped 5 bases, with 11 bases sitting between them. Germline V gene lookup returns CDR1 SGDLS and CDR2 YYNGEE.

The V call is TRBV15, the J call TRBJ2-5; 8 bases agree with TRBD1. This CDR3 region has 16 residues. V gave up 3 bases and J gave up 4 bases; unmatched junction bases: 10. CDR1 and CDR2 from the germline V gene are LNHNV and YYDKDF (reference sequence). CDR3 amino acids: CATSRPGQGSRETQYF. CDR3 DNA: TGTGCCACCAGCAGGCCTGGACAGGGATCTCGAGAGACCCAGTACTTC.

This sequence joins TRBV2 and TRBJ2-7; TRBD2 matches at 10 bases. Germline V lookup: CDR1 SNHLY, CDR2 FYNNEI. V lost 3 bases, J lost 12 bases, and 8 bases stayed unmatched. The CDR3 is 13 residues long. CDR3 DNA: TGTGCCAGCAGTGATAGCGGGAGGTTCGGACTGTACTTC. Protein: CASSDSGRFGLYF.

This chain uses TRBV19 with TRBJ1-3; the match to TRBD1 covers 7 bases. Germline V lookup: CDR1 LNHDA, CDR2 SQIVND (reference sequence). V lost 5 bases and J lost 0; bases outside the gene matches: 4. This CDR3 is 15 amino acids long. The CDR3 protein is CASSLDRLSGNTIYF. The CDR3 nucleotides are TGTGCCAGTAGTCTGGACAGGCTCTCTGGAAACACCATATATTTT.

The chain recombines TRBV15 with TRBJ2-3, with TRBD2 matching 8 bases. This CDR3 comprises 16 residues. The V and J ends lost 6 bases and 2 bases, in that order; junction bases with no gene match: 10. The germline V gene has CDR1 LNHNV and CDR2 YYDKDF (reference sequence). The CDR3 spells CATRGQRGRHTDTQYF. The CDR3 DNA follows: TGTGCCACCAGGGGCCAGCGGGGGAGACACACAGATACGCAGTATTTT.

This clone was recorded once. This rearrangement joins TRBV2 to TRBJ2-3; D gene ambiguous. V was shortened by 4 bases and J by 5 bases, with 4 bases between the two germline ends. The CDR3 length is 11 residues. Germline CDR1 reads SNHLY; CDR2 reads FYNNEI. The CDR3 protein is CASSVKDTQYF. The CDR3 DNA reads TGTGCCAGCAGTGTAAAAGATACGCAGTATTTT.

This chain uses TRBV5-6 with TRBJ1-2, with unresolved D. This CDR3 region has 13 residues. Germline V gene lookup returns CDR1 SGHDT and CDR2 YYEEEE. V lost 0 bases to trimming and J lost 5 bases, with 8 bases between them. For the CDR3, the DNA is TGTGCCAGCAGCTTGGGGGCGGGATATGGCTACACCTTC. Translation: CASSLGAGYGYTF. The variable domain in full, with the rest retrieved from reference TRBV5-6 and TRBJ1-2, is DAGVTQSPTHLIKTRGQQVTLRCSPKSGHDTVSWYQQALGQGPQFIFQYYEEEERQRGNFPDRFSGHQFPNYSSELNVNALLLGDSALYLCASSLGAGYGYTFGSGTRLTVV.

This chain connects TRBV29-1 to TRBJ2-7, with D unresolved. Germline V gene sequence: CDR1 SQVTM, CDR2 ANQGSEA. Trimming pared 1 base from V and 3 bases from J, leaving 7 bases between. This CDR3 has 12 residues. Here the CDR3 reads CSVEGPSYEQYF. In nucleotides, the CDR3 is TGCAGCGTTGAAGGTCCCAGCTACGAGCAGTACTTC.

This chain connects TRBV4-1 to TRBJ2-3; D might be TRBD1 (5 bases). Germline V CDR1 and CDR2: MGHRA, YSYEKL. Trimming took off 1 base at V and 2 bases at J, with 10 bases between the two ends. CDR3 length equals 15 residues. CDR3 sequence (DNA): TGCGCCAGCAGCCAAGTTGGGGCGGCCACAGATACGCAGTATTTT. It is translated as CASSQVGAATDTQYF.

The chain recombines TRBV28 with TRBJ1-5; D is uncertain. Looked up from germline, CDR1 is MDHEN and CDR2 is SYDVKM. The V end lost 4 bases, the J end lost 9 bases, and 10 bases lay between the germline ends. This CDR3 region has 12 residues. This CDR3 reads CASSSNNAPQHF. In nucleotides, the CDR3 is TGTGCCAGCAGTTCCAACAATGCGCCCCAGCATTTT.

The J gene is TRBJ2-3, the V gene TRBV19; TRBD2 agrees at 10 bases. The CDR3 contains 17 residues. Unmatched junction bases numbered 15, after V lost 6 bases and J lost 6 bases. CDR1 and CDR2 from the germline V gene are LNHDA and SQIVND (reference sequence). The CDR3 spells CASSLKTSGISPDTQYF. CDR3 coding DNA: TGTGCCAGTAGCTTGAAAACTAGCGGGATCTCGCCGGATACGCAGTATTTT.

The CDR3 region has the DNA TGTGCCAGCTCACCACGCGACAAATTCACCGGGGAGCTGTTTTTT. It encodes CASSPRDKFTGELFF. The V gene is TRBV18, the J gene TRBJ2-2; D unresolved. Trimming pared 1 base from V and 4 bases from J, leaving 10 bases between. This CDR3 region has 15 residues. The germline CDR1 and CDR2 sequences are KGHSH and LQKENI.

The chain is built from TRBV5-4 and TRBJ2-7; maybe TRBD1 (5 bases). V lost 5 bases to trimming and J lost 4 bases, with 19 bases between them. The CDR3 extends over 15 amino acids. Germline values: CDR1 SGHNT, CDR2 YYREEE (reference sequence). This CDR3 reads CASRISQGSGYEQYF. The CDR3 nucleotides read TGTGCCAGCAGAATTTCCCAGGGCTCCGGGTACGAGCAGTACTTC.

The DNA for the CDR3 is TGCGCCAGCAGTGCTTACCGGGACAGGGGTTTTGGCGGGGAGCTGTTTTTT. Protein: CASSAYRDRGFGGELFF. This chain uses TRBV10-1 with TRBJ2-2; TRBD1 matches 10 bases. This CDR3 has 17 residues. The V gene end was trimmed by 4 bases and the J gene end by 7 bases; junction bases not matched to a gene: 12. Germline V lookup: CDR1 WNHNN, CDR2 SYGVQD (reference sequence).

The CDR3 loop reads CASSLGQGYTGELFF. The CDR3 DNA reads TGCGCCAGCAGCTTGGGGCAGGGATACACCGGGGAGCTGTTTTTT. The chain joins TRBV5-1 to TRBJ2-2; a possible D gene is TRBD1 (5 bases). V was trimmed by 0 bases and J by 3 bases, leaving 9 bases between them. This CDR3 comprises 15 residues. Germline V lookup: CDR1 SGHRS, CDR2 YFSETQ. Looking up the rest from reference TRBV5-1 and TRBJ2-2 gives the full variable domain: KAGVTQTPRYLIKTRGQQVTLSCSPISGHRSVSWYQQTPGQGLQFLFEYFSETQRNKGNFPGRFSGRQFSNSRSEMNVSTLELGDSALYLCASSLGQGYTGELFFGEGSRLTVL.

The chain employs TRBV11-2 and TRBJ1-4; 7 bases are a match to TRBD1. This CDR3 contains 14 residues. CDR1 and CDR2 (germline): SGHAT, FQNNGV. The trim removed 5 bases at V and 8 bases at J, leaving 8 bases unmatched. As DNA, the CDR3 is TGTGCCAGCAGCCTTATTCCGGGACAGGAAAAACTGTTTTTT. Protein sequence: CASSLIPGQEKLFF.

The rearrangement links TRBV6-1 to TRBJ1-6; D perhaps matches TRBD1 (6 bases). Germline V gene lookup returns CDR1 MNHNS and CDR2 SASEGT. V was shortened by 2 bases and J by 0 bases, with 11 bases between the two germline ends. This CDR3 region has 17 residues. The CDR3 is CASSERTVSSYNSPLHF. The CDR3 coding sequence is TGTGCCAGCAGTGAACGGACAGTATCCTCCTATAATTCACCCCTCCACTTT.